These 29 T cell receptor beta chains came from one sample sequenced in a study of cytomegalovirus exposure and HLA in healthy donors. The PCR made use of 60 Vbeta and 13 Jbeta primers. Measured with immunoSEQ multiplex PCR; TCRdb has only the in-frame clones, and not every one. Here the sample spans 40,000 to 45,000 clones, about nine tenths being singletons. The specimen sequenced was PBMCs. The receptors here all came from a woman aged 40-49 years in good health and CMV-seropositive.

The chain recombines TRBV29-1 with TRBJ2-1; 8 bases agree with TRBD1. The CDR3 is 11 residues long. V shed 7 bases and J 7 bases; nucleotides not matched to a gene: 3. CDR1 and CDR2 (germline): SQVTM, ANQGSEA. CDR3 bases: TGCAGCGGGAGACAGGGGAATGAGCAGTTCTTC. This gives the protein CSGRQGNEQFF.

The chain employs TRBV7-9 and TRBJ2-5; TRBD1 matches at 7 bases. The junction had 14 bases not matched to a gene; V was cut back by 1 base and J by 3 bases. The CDR3 runs 18 residues. From germline, CDR1 is SEHNR and CDR2 FQNEAQ (reference sequence). This CDR3 reads CASSLGHFRDRREETQYF. CDR3 DNA sequence: TGTGCCAGCAGCTTAGGGCACTTCCGGGACAGAAGAGAAGAGACCCAGTACTTC.

V is TRBV7-6 and J is TRBJ1-2, with 9 nucleotides matching TRBD1. Germline assignment: CDR1 SGHVS and CDR2 FNYEAQ. The ends lost 6 bases at V and 7 bases at J; junction bases unmatched: 12. The CDR3 spans 15 residues. CDR3 residues: CASSPQGQGTSGYTF. In nucleotides, the CDR3 is TGTGCCAGCAGTCCTCAGGGACAGGGTACGAGTGGCTACACCTTC. The full variable domain, its missing parts supplied by reference TRBV7-6 and TRBJ1-2, is GAGVSQSPRYKVTKRGQDVALRCDPISGHVSLYWYRQALGQGPEFLTYFNYEAQQDKSGLPNDRFSAERPEGSISTLTIQRTEQRDSAMYRCASSPQGQGTSGYTFGSGTRLTVV.

Only one count was recorded for this clone. The chain is built from TRBV6-6 and TRBJ2-1; the match to TRBD2 covers 8 bases. The CDR3 consists of 16 residues. The V gene's germline CDR1 is MNHNY and CDR2 SVGAGI (reference sequence). The ends lost 6 bases at V and 1 base at J; junction bases unmatched: 8. CDR3 nucleotide sequence: TGTGCCAGCAGCGTACGGAAGCGGGAGTCCTACAATGAGCAGTTCTTC. As protein: CASSVRKRESYNEQFF.

The V and J genes are TRBV5-6 and TRBJ1-1; D call uncertain. The ends were cut back, 2 bases at V and 0 bases at J, with 8 bases in the middle. The CDR3 sequence is 14 residues long. Germline loops: CDR1 SGHDT, CDR2 YYEEEE. Written as DNA, the CDR3 is TGTGCCAGCAGCTTTACAGCGGTGAACACTGAAGCTTTCTTT. Translating gives CASSFTAVNTEAFF.

V gene TRBV6-5 combines with J gene TRBJ2-7; possible D gene TRBD2, 6 bases. V lost 6 bases to trimming and J lost 4 bases, with 19 bases between them. Germline V gene data show CDR1 as MNHEY and CDR2 as SVGAGI. This CDR3 is 15 amino acids long. Written as DNA, the CDR3 is TGTGCCAGCAGACACGAGGTCCAGGGAGGTTACGAGCAGTACTTC. As protein: CASRHEVQGGYEQYF.

This clone turned up a few times. CDR3 protein: CATSRLSEGTEAFF. The CDR3 nucleotides read TGTGCCACCAGCAGATTATCAGAGGGCACTGAAGCTTTCTTT. The chain recombines TRBV15 with TRBJ1-1; the D is unclear. CDR3 length: 14 amino acids. CDR1 and CDR2 (germline): LNHNV, YYDKDF (reference sequence). The ends were cut back, 2 bases at V and 4 bases at J, with 11 bases in the middle. The full variable domain, in which reference TRBV15 and TRBJ1-1 provide the parts outside the CDR3, is DAMVIQNPRYQVTQFGKPVTLSCSQTLNHNVMYWYQQKSSQAPKLLFHYYDKDFNNEADTPDNFQSRRPNTSFCFLDIRSPGLGDTAMYLCATSRLSEGTEAFFGQGTRLTVV.

The chain employs TRBV5-8 and TRBJ1-4; D is possibly TRBD1 (6 bases). This CDR3 contains 11 residues. Germline V gives CDR1 SGHTS, CDR2 YDEGEE. V was trimmed by 7 bases and J by 8 bases, leaving 9 bases between them. CDR3 nucleotides: TGTGCCAGCGCTACAGGGGAAAAACTGTTTTTT. Protein: CASATGEKLFF.

The genes are TRBV7-3 and TRBJ2-2; 11 positions agree with TRBD2. Per germline, CDR1 SGHTA and CDR2 FQGTGA. This CDR3 spans 16 amino acids. With 5 bases clipped from V and 2 bases from J, the junction kept 4 bases outside the gene matches. The CDR3 here is CASSQTSGSNTGELFF. Written as DNA, the CDR3 is TGTGCCAGCAGCCAAACTAGCGGGAGTAACACCGGGGAGCTGTTTTTT.

The V gene is TRBV27, the J gene TRBJ2-1; 8 nucleotides line up with TRBD2. The CDR3 totals 15 residues. The V gene's germline CDR1 is MNHEY and CDR2 SMNVEV (reference sequence). V shed 7 bases, J shed 0 bases, and the junction held 5 bases outside the gene matches. The CDR3 bases are TGTGCCAGCACCTTAGCGGGGAGCTCCTACAATGAGCAGTTCTTC. Residues: CASTLAGSSYNEQFF.

The rearrangement uses TRBV19 and TRBJ2-3; a weak D match, TRBD2 (5 bases). Trimming removed 6 bases from V and 2 bases from J, with 15 bases in between. CDR1 is LNHDA and CDR2 is SQIVND in the germline V gene (reference sequence). The CDR3 has 15 amino acids. The CDR3 loop is CASRLLGEPTDTQYF. As DNA, the CDR3 is TGTGCCAGTAGGCTGCTCGGGGAGCCCACAGATACGCAGTATTTT.

This chain uses TRBV5-1 with TRBJ2-5; D is unresolved. Germline V CDR1 and CDR2: SGHRS, YFSETQ. Trimming took 4 bases from V and 2 from J, leaving 3 bases between them. The CDR3 contains 11 residues. The CDR3 spells CASSHQETQYF. The DNA for the CDR3 is TGCGCCAGCAGCCATCAAGAGACCCAGTACTTC.

The rearrangement links TRBV27 to TRBJ2-7; 9 bases line up with TRBD1. The junction had 9 bases not matched to a gene; V was cut back by 3 bases and J by 3 bases. Germline V gene sequence: CDR1 MNHEY, CDR2 SMNVEV (reference sequence). The CDR3 totals 16 residues. The CDR3 DNA reads as TGTGCCAGCAGTTTCTTCGGGACAGGGATAGGCTACGAGCAGTACTTC. As protein: CASSFFGTGIGYEQYF.

The chain is built from TRBV28 and TRBJ1-2; 7 bases align to TRBD1. The J segment lost 6 bases and the V segment lost 3 bases, leaving 4 bases of the junction unmatched. Germline V gene lookup returns CDR1 MDHEN and CDR2 SYDVKM. This CDR3 has 13 residues. Here the CDR3 DNA reads TGTGCCAGCAGTTTGACAGGGACAGATGGCTACACCTTC. Translation gives CASSLTGTDGYTF.

The CDR3 bases are TGTGCCAGCAGCGTAGCTTATCAACCCAACTACGAGCAGTACTTC. Translation gives CASSVAYQPNYEQYF. The V and J genes are TRBV9 and TRBJ2-5; D gene ambiguous. The DNA end favors TRBJ2-7, so the J call may be wrong. The CDR3 is 15 amino acids. Per germline, CDR1 SGDLS and CDR2 YYNGEE.

V usage is TRBV18 and J usage is TRBJ2-5; D not certain. Germline CDR1 reads KGHSH; CDR2 reads LQKENI. V dropped 0 bases and J dropped 3 bases, with 11 bases sitting between them. There are 15 residues in the CDR3. The chain's CDR3 is CASSPPIRGEETQYF. For the CDR3, the DNA is TGTGCCAGCTCACCACCTATACGAGGTGAAGAGACCCAGTACTTC.

This rearrangement joins TRBV29-1 to TRBJ2-7; the match to TRBD1 covers 12 bases. V was pared by 2 bases and J by 5 bases, with 4 bases of the junction left unmatched. CDR1 is SQVTM and CDR2 is ANQGSEA in the germline V gene. The CDR3 has 14 residues. The chain's CDR3 is CSVERDRGPNEQYF. The CDR3 DNA reads as TGCAGCGTTGAAAGGGACAGGGGGCCCAACGAGCAGTACTTC.

V usage is TRBV7-9 and J usage is TRBJ2-7, with D tentatively TRBD1 (5 bases). This CDR3 is 13 amino acids long. Germline CDR1 SEHNR, CDR2 FQNEAQ (reference sequence). V dropped 2 bases and J dropped 4 bases, with 9 bases sitting between them. The CDR3: CASSLTGRYEQYF. The CDR3 DNA sequence: TGTGCCAGCAGCTTAACAGGCCGGTACGAGCAGTACTTC.

The J gene is TRBJ1-5, the V gene TRBV6-1, with a weak D call TRBD1 (6 bases). The CDR3 contains 14 residues. Germline V gene data show CDR1 as MNHNS and CDR2 as SASEGT. Trimming cost V 4 bases and J 8 bases, with 15 bases left between them. The CDR3 loop is CASSGRTGTEPQHF. In nucleotides, the CDR3 is TGTGCCAGCAGTGGCCGTACAGGGACGGAGCCCCAGCATTTT.

The CDR3 here is CASSPWTSGSSNEQFF. CDR3 in DNA: TGTGCCAGCAGTCCCTGGACTAGCGGGAGCAGCAATGAGCAGTTCTTC. The chain couples TRBV28 to TRBJ2-1, with 13 positions matching TRBD2. CDR3 length equals 16 residues. Germline V gene data show CDR1 as MDHEN and CDR2 as SYDVKM. The trim removed 5 bases at V and 6 bases at J, leaving 7 bases unmatched.

J is TRBJ1-1 and V is TRBV15; D not resolved. This CDR3 has 13 residues. CDR1 LNHNV and CDR2 YYDKDF come from the germline V gene (reference sequence). V lost 0 bases to trimming and J lost 0 bases, with 2 bases between them. Written as DNA, the CDR3 is TGTGCCACCAGCAGAGACATGAACACTGAAGCTTTCTTT. Its translation is CATSRDMNTEAFF.

The rearrangement links TRBV18 to TRBJ2-7; D not certain. The ends were cut back, 2 bases at V and 6 bases at J, with 11 bases in the middle. CDR1 and CDR2 from the germline V gene are KGHSH and LQKENI. The CDR3 length is 13 residues. The CDR3 protein is CASSPIPLSEQYF. The CDR3 bases are TGTGCCAGCTCACCAATCCCCCTCTCCGAGCAGTACTTC.

This chain links TRBV5-1 with TRBJ2-7, with TRBD1 as a possible D gene (7 bases). Germline CDR1 is SGHRS and CDR2 is YFSETQ. Trimming took off 4 bases at V and 2 bases at J, with 13 bases between the two ends. The CDR3 covers 14 residues. CDR3 loop: CASSPRGTAYEQYF. CDR3 DNA: TGCGCCAGCAGCCCACGGGGGACAGCCTACGAGCAGTACTTC.

The V call is TRBV28, the J call TRBJ2-4; D gene uncertain. Germline lookup yields CDR1 MDHEN and CDR2 SYDVKM. V lost 6 bases to trimming and J lost 6 bases, with 12 bases between them. The CDR3 runs 13 residues. CDR3 amino acids: CASRPGTGNIQYF. In DNA form, the CDR3 reads TGTGCCAGCAGACCGGGTACGGGAAACATTCAGTACTTC.

V is TRBV6-5 and J is TRBJ2-3, with D tentatively TRBD1 (6 bases). The CDR3 spans 15 residues. The V and J ends lost 2 bases and 1 base respectively, with 10 bases between them. Germline loops: CDR1 MNHEY, CDR2 SVGAGI. CDR3 sequence reads: CASSYEAGGTDTQYF. CDR3 bases: TGTGCCAGCAGTTACGAGGCAGGGGGCACAGATACGCAGTATTTT.

The chain uses TRBV10-2 and TRBJ2-2; weak D call: TRBD1 (6 bases). V lost 5 bases to trimming and J lost 4 bases, with 17 bases between them. Per the germline V gene, CDR1 is WSHSY and CDR2 is SAAADI. This CDR3 has 16 amino acids. Here the CDR3 reads CASSLDRPSSTGELFF. The CDR3 nucleotides are TGCGCCAGCAGTCTGGACAGACCCTCGAGCACCGGGGAGCTGTTTTTT.

The V and J genes are TRBV4-2 and TRBJ2-1; TRBD2 agrees at 7 bases. The J segment lost 3 bases and the V segment lost 1 base, leaving 6 bases of the junction unmatched. CDR1 and CDR2 (germline): LGHNA, YNFKEQ. The CDR3 extends over 16 amino acids. CDR3 sequence: CASSQAYRGSYNEQFF. In nucleotides, the CDR3 is TGTGCCAGCAGCCAAGCTTATCGCGGGAGCTACAATGAGCAGTTCTTC.

This rearrangement joins TRBV7-6 to TRBJ2-3; 10 bases are shared with TRBD2. This CDR3 has 16 amino acids. V was clipped by 1 base and J by 2 bases; unmatched bases: 3. Looked up from germline, CDR1 is SGHVS and CDR2 is FNYEAQ. Here the CDR3 DNA reads TGTGCCAGCAGCTTAGGTGGACTAGCGGTCACAGATACGCAGTATTTT. Translated, it gives CASSLGGLAVTDTQYF.

The rearrangement links TRBV28 to TRBJ1-2; no definite D call. The V end was cut by 10 bases, the J end by 3 bases, with 12 bases between. The CDR3 contains 12 residues. In germline, CDR1 is MDHEN, CDR2 SYDVKM. The chain's CDR3 is CATRRGDYGYTF. DNA for the CDR3: TGTGCCACCAGGCGGGGAGACTATGGCTACACCTTC.